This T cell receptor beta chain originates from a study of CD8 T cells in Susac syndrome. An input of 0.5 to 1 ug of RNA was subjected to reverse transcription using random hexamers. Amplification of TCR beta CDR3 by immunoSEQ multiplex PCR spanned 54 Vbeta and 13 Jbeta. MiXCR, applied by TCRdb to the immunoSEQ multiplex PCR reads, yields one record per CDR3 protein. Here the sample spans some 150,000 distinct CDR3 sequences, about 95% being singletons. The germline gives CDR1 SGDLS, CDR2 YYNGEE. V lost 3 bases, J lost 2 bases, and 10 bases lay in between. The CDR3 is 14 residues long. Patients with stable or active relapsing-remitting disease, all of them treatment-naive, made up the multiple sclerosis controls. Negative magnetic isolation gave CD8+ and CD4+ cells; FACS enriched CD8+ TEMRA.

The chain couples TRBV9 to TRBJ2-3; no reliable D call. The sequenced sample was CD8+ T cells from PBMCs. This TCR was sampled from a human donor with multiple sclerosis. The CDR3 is CASSEPRATDTQYF. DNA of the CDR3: TGTGCCAGCAGCGAGCCTAGGGCCACAGATACGCAGTATTTT.